This T cell receptor beta chain was profiled in a study of T-cell memory formation after mild COVID-19. Study overall: Largely donor-specific TCR clusters were found. Study conclusions and caveats: In second-wave clones peaking day 37, SARS-CoV-2 specificity remained unconfirmed.

Constant-segment-primed 5'RACE gave TCR alpha and TCR beta cDNA libraries with sample barcodes and UMIs. TCRdb ran MiXCR on the 5' RACE reads and lists one entry per CDR3 protein. The repertoire includes under 70,000 distinct CDR3 sequences, 9.3% of them detected once, and about 1.1% sits in the top ten. In regard to this clonotype: The antigen is unknown.

Per the germline V gene, CDR1 is MNHEY and CDR2 is SVGEGT. V trimming: 5 bases; J trimming: 2 bases; junction bases outside the gene matches: 5. The CDR3 extends over 15 amino acids. The receptor comes from a man younger than 30 who had mild COVID-19 (a few samples of this study predate the infection). Cell type and time point are not known. The chain uses TRBV6-2 or TRBV6-3 and TRBJ1-5, with 8 bases matching TRBD1. The sequencing input was PBMCs or a T cell subset sorted from them (not recorded which). CDR3 DNA: TGTGCCAGCAGTGAGCTGACAGGGGGCAATCAGCCCCAGCATTTT. It yields the protein CASSELTGGNQPQHF.